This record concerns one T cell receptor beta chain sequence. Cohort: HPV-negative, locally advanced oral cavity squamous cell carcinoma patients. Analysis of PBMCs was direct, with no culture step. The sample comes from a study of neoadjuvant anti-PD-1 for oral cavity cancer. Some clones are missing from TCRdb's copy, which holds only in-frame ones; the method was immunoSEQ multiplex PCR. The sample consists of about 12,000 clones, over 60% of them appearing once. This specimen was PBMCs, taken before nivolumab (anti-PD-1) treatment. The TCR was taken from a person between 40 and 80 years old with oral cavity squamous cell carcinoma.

The CDR3 DNA is TGCGCCAGCAGCTTGCCAGGACAGGGGGCCCTATCTGGAAACACCATATATTTT. It specifies CASSLPGQGALSGNTIYF. The chain uses TRBV5-1 and TRBJ1-3; TRBD1 agrees at 11 bases. The V and J ends lost 1 base and 1 base, in that order; junction bases with no gene match: 7. The germline gives CDR1 SGHRS, CDR2 YFSETQ. The CDR3 spans 18 residues. Based on the CDR3 plus reference TRBV5-1 and TRBJ1-3, the full variable domain is KAGVTQTPRYLIKTRGQQVTLSCSPISGHRSVSWYQQTPGQGLQFLFEYFSETQRNKGNFPGRFSGRQFSNSRSEMNVSTLELGDSALYLCASSLPGQGALSGNTIYFGEGSWLTVV.